Each of the 32 T cell receptor beta chains below was sequenced from the same sample in a study of human T cells and chemical hapten exposure. One entry per CDR3 protein results from TCRdb running MiXCR on the RACE reads. Found here are 80,000 to 100,000 distinct CDR3 sequences, approximately 11% of them singletons; the top ten hold approximately 1.1%. Time point of the sample: patch test 3, about 24 weeks after DPC sensitization. Described treatment: therapeutic diphenylcyclopropenone sensitization with weekly scalp DPC. The source was whole blood, collected in connection with sensitization to the hapten diphenylcyclopropenone (DPC). The receptors originated from a woman in her thirties with alopecia areata. Some clones in this sample may be carry-over from other donors' samples.

The table lists this clonotype with many counts. V and J are TRBV6-2 or TRBV6-3 and TRBJ2-5, with D possibly matching TRBD2 (6 bases). The V gene's germline CDR1 is MNHEY and CDR2 SVGEGT. V was pared by 7 bases and J by 3 bases, with 15 bases between. The CDR3 extends over 14 amino acids. CDR3 protein: CASTRDFTKETQYF. The CDR3 nucleotides are TGTGCCAGCACCCGGGACTTTACTAAAGAGACCCAGTACTTC.

This clonotype was counted only a few times. The chain employs TRBV29-1 and TRBJ2-1, with a weak D call TRBD1 (6 bases). The CDR3 runs 14 residues. Germline-derived CDR1 and CDR2 are SQVTM and ANQGSEA. Deletions cut 0 bases from V and 7 bases from J, with 13 bases between. CDR3 coding DNA: TGCAGCGTTGAAGAGCACTCAAGGGGGAATGAGCAGTTCTTC. Its translation is CSVEEHSRGNEQFF.

Comments on this clonotype: One junction end does not reproduce the germline sequence, and a read error may be involved. This chain links TRBV7-7 with TRBJ2-1; TRBD2 agrees at 7 bases. The CDR3 covers 15 residues. Germline assignment: CDR1 SSHAT and CDR2 FNYEAQ (reference sequence). CDR3 nucleotide sequence: TGTGCTAGCAGCCGACTAGCAGGAATCAACAATGAGCAGTTCTTC. It translates to CASSRLAGINNEQFF.

This clonotype was seen many times. The V call is TRBV4-2, the J call TRBJ2-6, with a possible D match to TRBD1 (6 bases). The V gene lost 3 bases and the J gene lost 1 base, with 10 bases spanning the gap. The germline CDR1 and CDR2 sequences are LGHNA and YNFKEQ. The CDR3 contains 16 residues. The CDR3 is CASSQDQGSGANVLTF. DNA for the CDR3: TGTGCCAGCAGCCAGGATCAGGGGTCTGGGGCCAACGTCCTGACTTTC.

This sequence joins TRBV6-2 or TRBV6-3 and TRBJ1-2; TRBD1 might be the D (6 bases). The V and J ends lost 6 bases and 3 bases respectively, with 14 bases between them. CDR1 is MNHEY, CDR2 SVGEGT, per germline. The CDR3 is 14 amino acids. The CDR3 sequence is CASRHRETDYGYTF. Written as DNA, the CDR3 is TGTGCCAGCAGGCACAGGGAAACGGACTATGGCTACACCTTC.

This clonotype has a handful of counts. This chain joins TRBV6-2 or TRBV6-3 and TRBJ2-7; no reliable D call. V lost 2 bases, J lost 5 bases, and 7 bases lay in between. Looked up from germline, CDR1 is MNHEY and CDR2 is SVGEGT. The CDR3 runs to 12 residues. This CDR3 is CASSYQEDEQYV. As DNA, the CDR3 is TGTGCCAGCAGTTACCAAGAGGACGAGCAGTACGTC.

Details on this clonotype: The junction shows a germline mismatch at one end, possibly a read error. The V call is TRBV4-1, the J call TRBJ2-1; no clear D gene. Per germline, CDR1 MGHRA and CDR2 YSYEKL. The CDR3 runs 12 residues. CDR3 sequence (DNA): TGCGCCAACAGCCAAGAGCGCGGTGAGCAGTTCTTC. Residues: CANSQERGEQFF.

The chain combines TRBV29-1 with TRBJ1-4, with 10 positions matching TRBD1. The CDR3 contains 13 residues. Germline assignment: CDR1 SQVTM and CDR2 ANQGSEA. V shed 7 bases and J 6 bases; nucleotides not matched to a gene: 5. The CDR3 DNA is TGCAGCGCCGAAGGGACAGGGGATGAAAAACTGTTTTTT. It translates to CSAEGTGDEKLFF.

This clonotype came up many times. The CDR3: CASSPQGQERETQYF. The CDR3 coding sequence is TGTGCCAGCAGTCCCCAAGGACAGGAACGGGAGACCCAGTACTTC. The J gene is TRBJ2-5, the V gene TRBV28; 7 bases are shared with TRBD1. CDR1 is MDHEN and CDR2 is SYDVKM in the germline V gene. The CDR3 runs to 15 residues. V was clipped by 5 bases and J by 5 bases; unmatched bases: 11.

The table lists this clonotype with many counts. This chain connects TRBV27 to TRBJ2-5; 7 bases are a match to TRBD1. The germline V gene has CDR1 MNHEY and CDR2 SMNVEV (reference sequence). The CDR3 is 13 residues long. J lost 1 base, V lost 6 bases, and 2 bases had no gene match. Written as DNA, the CDR3 is TGTGCCAGCAGAGGGACAGTCCAAGAGACCCAGTACTTC. It encodes CASRGTVQETQYF.

This clonotype was counted at least ten times. As DNA, the CDR3 is TGTGCCAGCAGCTTAGAGGCAGCAAAGAACACTGAAGCTTTCTTT. This sequence encodes CASSLEAAKNTEAFF. V usage is TRBV7-6 and J usage is TRBJ1-1; D is undetermined. The V and J ends lost 1 base and 1 base respectively, with 10 bases between them. The V gene's germline CDR1 is SGHVS and CDR2 FNYEAQ. The CDR3 has 15 amino acids.

This clonotype was picked up a small number of times. V is TRBV20-1 and J is TRBJ2-2; tentatively, D is TRBD2 (5 bases). Germline V CDR1 and CDR2: DFQATT, SNEGSKA (reference sequence). This CDR3 region has 11 residues. The V end lost 2 bases, the J end lost 7 bases, and 5 bases lay between the germline ends. As DNA, the CDR3 is TGCAGTGCTAGACGGGGCGGGGAGCTGTTTTTT. This sequence encodes CSARRGGELFF.

The table lists this clonotype with a few counts. At one end the junction does not follow the germline gene, possibly because of a read error. This chain joins TRBV18 and TRBJ1-2, with a possible D match to TRBD1 (5 bases). The CDR3 is 13 residues long. CDR1 is KGHSH, CDR2 LQKENI, per germline. CDR3 protein: CAGSPTDNYGYTF. The CDR3 nucleotides read TGTGCCGGCTCACCGACAGATAACTATGGCTACACCTTC.

This clonotype was seen many times. J is TRBJ2-3 and V is TRBV4-2, with TRBD2 as a possible D gene (6 bases). V was pared by 0 bases and J by 6 bases, with 10 bases between. The CDR3 has 14 residues. CDR1 and CDR2 (germline): LGHNA, YNFKEQ. The CDR3 region has the DNA TGTGCCAGCAGCCAAGATGAACGGGGGGATACGCAGTATTTT. Amino acids: CASSQDERGDTQYF.

In this sample, this clonotype turned up many times. This chain joins TRBV28 and TRBJ1-6; no definite D call. Per germline, CDR1 MDHEN and CDR2 SYDVKM. Trimming pared 5 bases from V and 8 bases from J, leaving 19 bases between. The CDR3 loop spans 16 amino acids. The CDR3 DNA is TGTGCCAGCAGTCCGATCGGGGAGGGCCTTCATTCACCCCTCCACTTT. This encodes CASSPIGEGLHSPLHF. Looking up the rest from reference TRBV28 and TRBJ1-6 gives the full variable domain: DVKVTQSSRYLVKRTGEKVFLECVQDMDHENMFWYRQDPGLGLRLIYFSYDVKMKEKGDIPEGYSVSREKKERFSLILESASTNQTSMYLCASSPIGEGLHSPLHFGNGTRLTVT.

This clonotype was counted ten times or more. The rearrangement uses TRBV29-1 and TRBJ2-6; D might be TRBD1 (6 bases). V lost 3 bases and J lost 0, with 9 bases in between. CDR3 size: 15 residues. Germline lookup yields CDR1 SQVTM and CDR2 ANQGSEA. CDR3 nucleotide sequence: TGCAGCGTTGAGCTACAGGGCTCTGGGGCCAACGTCCTGACTTTC. This codes for CSVELQGSGANVLTF.

This chain uses TRBV7-2 with TRBJ1-1, with unresolved D. Trimming cost V 8 bases and J 6 bases, with 16 bases left between them. The germline V gene encodes CDR1 SGHTA and CDR2 FQGNSA. The CDR3 length is 13 residues. The CDR3 DNA reads as TGTGCCAGCGGCCGAGAGGCAGGCGCTGAAGCTTTCTTT. It translates to CASGREAGAEAFF. Full variable domain (rest looked up from reference TRBV7-2 and TRBJ1-1): GAGVSQSPSNKVTEKGKDVELRCDPISGHTALYWYRQSLGQGLEFLIYFQGNSAPDKSGLPSDRFSAERTGGSVSTLTIQRTQQEDSAVYLCASGREAGAEAFFGQGTRLTVV.

The chain joins TRBV9 to TRBJ2-7; possibly TRBD1 or TRBD2 for D (5 bases each). This CDR3 has 15 residues. The V gene's germline CDR1 is SGDLS and CDR2 YYNGEE. Trimming shortened V by 5 bases and J by 3 bases, and 18 bases separated the two germline ends. DNA of the CDR3: TGTGCCAGCAGTCCTTATCCGGGACCATACTACGAGCAGTACTTC. It specifies CASSPYPGPYYEQYF. Together with reference TRBV9 and TRBJ2-7, the CDR3 gives the full variable domain: DSGVTQTPKHLITATGQRVTLRCSPRSGDLSVYWYQQSLDQGLQFLIQYYNGEERAKGNILERFSAQQFPDLHSELNLSSLELGDSALYFCASSPYPGPYYEQYFGPGTRLTVT.

Many counts were recorded for this clonotype. The V gene is TRBV14, the J gene TRBJ1-2; TRBD1 aligns across 7 bases. The V gene's germline CDR1 is SGHDN and CDR2 FVKESK. V shed 1 base, J shed 4 bases, and the junction held 6 bases outside the gene matches. The CDR3 spans 15 residues. The CDR3 DNA reads as TGTGCCAGCAGCCAAGTACACGGGACAGTCTATGGCTACACCTTC. Translation: CASSQVHGTVYGYTF. Full variable domain (rest looked up from reference TRBV14 and TRBJ1-2): EAGVTQFPSHSVIEKGQTVTLRCDPISGHDNLYWYRRVMGKEIKFLLHFVKESKQDESGMPNNRFLAERTGGTYSTLKVQPAELEDSGVYFCASSQVHGTVYGYTFGSGTRLTVV.

This clonotype was detected many times. The genes are TRBV29-1 and TRBJ2-3, with TRBD2 identical over 8 bases. The CDR3 extends over 13 amino acids. Unmatched junction bases numbered 6, after V lost 8 bases and J lost 2 bases. The germline V gene has CDR1 SQVTM and CDR2 ANQGSEA. This CDR3 is CSPRLASTDTQYF. The DNA for the CDR3 is TGCAGCCCGCGACTAGCGTCCACAGATACGCAGTATTTT.

This clonotype was counted ten times or more. The chain links TRBV12-3 or TRBV12-4 to TRBJ2-1; 13 nucleotides agree with TRBD2. The J segment lost 9 bases and the V segment lost 7 bases, leaving 3 bases of the junction unmatched. The CDR3 length is 13 residues. The CDR3 DNA reads TGTGCCAGCACCAGGACTAGCGGGGGTGAGCAGTTCTTC. Its translation: CASTRTSGGEQFF.

J is TRBJ1-6 and V is TRBV6-1; D unclear. CDR1 is MNHNS and CDR2 is SASEGT in the germline V gene. The V end lost 3 bases, the J end lost 6 bases, and 9 bases lay between the germline ends. The length of the CDR3 is 14 residues. The CDR3 DNA is TGTGCCAGCAGTGACCCGGGAACTAATTCACCCCTCCACTTT. This gives the protein CASSDPGTNSPLHF.

This clonotype was detected many times. V gene TRBV7-3 combines with J gene TRBJ2-1; TRBD2 agrees at 7 bases. Trimming removed 2 bases from V and 1 base from J; junction bases left unmatched: 2. Germline V CDR1 and CDR2: SGHTA, FQGTGA. CDR3 length equals 15 residues. The CDR3: CASSLSSGSYNEQFF. In DNA, the CDR3 is TGTGCCAGCAGCTTATCTAGCGGATCCTACAATGAGCAGTTCTTC.

This clonotype was found a few times. The junction departs from germline at one end; a sequencing error may be responsible. The CDR3 region has the DNA TGTGCCAGTAGTATAATAGGGAACCCTGAAGCTTTCTTT. Its translation: CASSIIGNPEAFF. This chain uses TRBV19 with TRBJ1-1, with unresolved D. Germline CDR1 is LNHDA and CDR2 is SQIVND (reference sequence). This CDR3 comprises 13 residues.

Many counts were recorded for this clonotype. The V call is TRBV7-9, the J call TRBJ1-6, with a weak D call TRBD1 (6 bases). CDR1 is SEHNR, CDR2 FQNEAQ, per germline (reference sequence). V lost 5 bases, J lost 9 bases, and 14 bases lay in between. The CDR3 runs 14 residues. CDR3 region: CASSRTEVGSPLHF. The CDR3 nucleotides read TGTGCCAGCAGCCGGACAGAAGTTGGTTCACCCCTCCACTTT.

Worth noting for this clonotype: Possible read error: a much larger clone is one base away. The chain carries TRBV12-3 or TRBV12-4 and TRBJ1-4; maybe TRBD1 (6 bases). The CDR3 loop spans 15 amino acids. V was cut by 8 bases and J by 5 bases, with 18 bases left in between. CDR3 sequence (DNA): TGTGCCAGCGTCTTTCTGGGACACCGAAATGAAAAACTGTTTTTT. Translated, it gives CASVFLGHRNEKLFF.

The V call is TRBV5-1, the J call TRBJ2-3, with 7 nucleotides matching TRBD1. CDR3 length: 15 residues. J was trimmed by 6 bases and V by 1 base; bases with no gene match: 8. CDR1 is SGHRS, CDR2 YFSETQ, per germline. The CDR3 loop is CASSLYAETGDTQYF. CDR3 bases: TGCGCCAGCAGCTTGTACGCCGAGACAGGGGATACGCAGTATTTT. Full variable domain (missing parts from reference TRBV5-1 and TRBJ2-3): KAGVTQTPRYLIKTRGQQVTLSCSPISGHRSVSWYQQTPGQGLQFLFEYFSETQRNKGNFPGRFSGRQFSNSRSEMNVSTLELGDSALYLCASSLYAETGDTQYFGPGTRLTVL.

The CDR3 protein is CASRIAGVETQYF. CDR3 nucleotides: TGTGCCAGCAGGATCGCAGGGGTAGAGACCCAGTACTTC. The chain employs TRBV7-9 and TRBJ2-5; perhaps TRBD1 as D (6 bases). This CDR3 region has 13 residues. V was pared by 6 bases and J by 4 bases, with 12 bases between. CDR1 SEHNR and CDR2 FQNEAQ come from the germline V gene (reference sequence).

There are many counts of this clonotype. The chain has TRBV6-2 or TRBV6-3 and TRBJ2-7, with D perhaps TRBD1 or TRBD2 (5 bases each). Trimming removed 7 bases at V and 3 bases at J, with 22 bases between. The CDR3 runs to 16 residues. The germline gives CDR1 MNHEY, CDR2 SVGEGT. DNA of the CDR3: TGTGCCAGCATCTACGCCGGGGCAGGAGGAGGCTACGAGCAGTACTTC. This codes for CASIYAGAGGGYEQYF.

This clonotype appeared a few times. This sequence joins TRBV28 and TRBJ1-5; D uncertain. Germline CDR1 and CDR2: MDHEN and SYDVKM. Trimming removed 3 bases from V and 7 bases from J, with 4 bases in between. This CDR3 contains 11 residues. The CDR3 loop reads CASSLEQPQHF. The CDR3 coding sequence is TGTGCCAGCAGTTTGGAACAGCCCCAGCATTTT.

This clonotype was recorded at least ten times. The V and J genes are TRBV7-6 and TRBJ2-1; TRBD1 agrees at 7 bases. Germline trimming cut 5 bases from V and 14 bases from J; bases unmatched to any gene: 12. CDR1 is SGHVS and CDR2 is FNYEAQ in the germline V gene. The CDR3 is made up of 13 amino acids. CDR3 region: CASSPNPDRAEFF. The CDR3 coding sequence is TGTGCCAGCAGCCCTAACCCCGACAGGGCGGAGTTCTTC.

V is TRBV11-2 and J is TRBJ1-3; no clear D gene. V gave up 4 bases and J gave up 0 bases, with 16 bases separating them. CDR3 size: 17 residues. CDR1 and CDR2 from the germline V gene are SGHAT and FQNNGV. CDR3 region: CASSSLCGRFSGNTIYF. CDR3 sequence (DNA): TGTGCCAGCAGCTCCCTATGCGGCCGCTTCTCTGGAAACACCATATATTTT.